The TCR beta chain described here comes from a study of cytomegalovirus exposure and HLA in healthy donors. Across the whole study: Membership in the Caucasian-associated ancestry cluster was found for around 81% of nearly 400 genotyped donors. Study-wide results and limits: Researchers counted approximately 160 TCR beta chains as cytomegalovirus-associated. About 87% or about 30% of the time was how often most TCR beta V segments were productive, according to an earlier analysis.

Regarding this clone: The antigen is not known.

The PCR was carried out with 60 Vbeta primers and 13 Jbeta primers. Produced via immunoSEQ multiplex PCR; TCRdb's table is partial and in-frame only. The sample's table shows around 51,000 clones. Looked up from germline, CDR1 is SQVTM and CDR2 is ANQGSEA. V lost 5 bases, J lost 12 bases, and 11 bases stayed unmatched. The CDR3 loop spans 12 amino acids. The V call is TRBV29-1, the J call TRBJ1-2, with 8 nucleotides matching TRBD1. The sequence derives from a man aged 35 to 55 in good health and CMV-seropositive. Sequenced material: PBMCs. The CDR3 nucleotides read TGCAGCGTTTCGGACAGGGCAATTGGGGACACCTTC. The encoded protein is CSVSDRAIGDTF.